The source of this T cell receptor beta chain is a study of blood T cell repertoires in COVID-19. Overall study context: Material from acute and convalescent COVID-19 was sourced from the United States, Italy and Spain. T cells, B-cell-depleted T cells, or PBMCs supplied cDNA or gDNA.

The sample holds one count of this clone. In the original processing: Nucleated cell counts were estimated from reference gene primer amplification. Only in-frame clones appear in the TCRdb table, and some are missing; sequencing was by immunoSEQ multiplex PCR. The D gene and trimming were derived from the DNA, and the V and J assignments and clone size from that table. The sample includes 150,000 to 180,000 clones, 75% to 95% of them seen just once. CDR1 KGHSH and CDR2 LQKENI come from the germline V gene. The trim removed 6 bases at V and 3 bases at J, leaving 10 bases unmatched. This CDR3 is built from 17 residues.

The receptor was isolated from a man aged 45 to 65 with acute or convalescent COVID-19. Specimen: peripheral blood. The rearrangement links TRBV18 to TRBJ1-4; 10 bases are a match to TRBD1. CDR3 nucleotides: TGTGCCAGCTCCCCGTCCCGGGACAGGGGACCTAATGAAAAACTGTTTTTT. Translated, it gives CASSPSRDRGPNEKLFF.